These 12 T cell receptor beta chains share one sample of origin, sequenced in a study of OX40 agonist ivuxolimab in advanced cancers. The method was immunoSEQ multiplex PCR; TCRdb's version includes in-frame clones alone and lacks a portion of them. This sample has around 39,000 clones, with roughly three quarters found just once. The sample here was CD4+ or CD8+ T cells sorted from blood, taken in a trial of the OX40 agonist ivuxolimab. The receptors were sampled from an adult with an advanced solid tumor such as melanoma, head and neck, liver or kidney cancer.

The genes are TRBV5-1 and TRBJ2-7, with a possible D match to TRBD1 (6 bases). This CDR3 contains 15 residues. V was cut by 1 base and J by 2 bases, with 13 bases left in between. Germline-derived CDR1 and CDR2 are SGHRS and YFSETQ. The CDR3 DNA is TGCGCCAGCAGCTTGTCTCAGGGACAAACCTACGAGCAGTACTTC. It encodes CASSLSQGQTYEQYF.

The chain couples TRBV7-6 to TRBJ2-7; no reliable D call. The CDR3 extends over 14 amino acids. From germline, CDR1 is SGHVS and CDR2 FNYEAQ. V shed 2 bases and J shed 3 bases, with 11 bases lying between them. This CDR3 reads CASSLYLGDYEQYF. CDR3 in DNA: TGTGCCAGCAGCTTATACCTTGGCGACTACGAGCAGTACTTC.

By sample fraction, this clone is medium-sized. V is TRBV7-6 and J is TRBJ2-7, with D possibly matching TRBD2 (5 bases). Germline CDR1 reads SGHVS; CDR2 reads FNYEAQ. Trimming removed 5 bases at V and 6 bases at J, with 14 bases between. The CDR3 covers 13 residues. DNA for the CDR3: TGTGCCAGCAGCCGGACGGTCGGGGTCGAGCAGTACTTC. It specifies CASSRTVGVEQYF.

The DNA of the CDR3 is TGCGCCAGCAGCTTGGATCCCGATACGCAGTATTTT. Protein sequence: CASSLDPDTQYF. The chain joins TRBV5-1 to TRBJ2-3; D gene uncertain. The germline V and J ends were trimmed by 0 bases and 6 bases, with 5 bases remaining between them. Germline-derived CDR1 and CDR2 are SGHRS and YFSETQ. This CDR3 region has 12 residues.

The rearrangement joins TRBV7-6 to TRBJ2-6; D gene ambiguous. Germline V gene lookup returns CDR1 SGHVS and CDR2 FNYEAQ. This CDR3 comprises 14 residues. The V end was cut by 4 bases, the J end by 2 bases, with 6 bases between. The CDR3 region is CASSSPAGANVLTF. Written as DNA, the CDR3 is TGTGCCAGCAGCTCCCCCGCTGGGGCCAACGTCCTGACTTTC.

The CDR3 spells CSALGGQGGSYEQYF. CDR3 DNA sequence: TGCAGCGCCCTAGGCGGACAGGGAGGTTCCTACGAGCAGTACTTC. The rearrangement links TRBV29-1 to TRBJ2-7; 8 bases are a match to TRBD1. From germline, CDR1 is SQVTM and CDR2 ANQGSEA. V shed 7 bases and J 1 base; nucleotides not matched to a gene: 12. This CDR3 contains 15 residues.

The chain has TRBV29-1 and TRBJ2-7; D not certain. Germline lookup yields CDR1 SQVTM and CDR2 ANQGSEA. The V gene lost 4 bases and the J gene lost 4 bases, with 5 bases spanning the gap. The CDR3 is made up of 10 amino acids. CDR3 residues: CSVAGYEQYF. The CDR3 DNA reads TGCAGCGTTGCCGGGTACGAGCAGTACTTC.

CDR3 in amino acids: CASSFRGAYEQYF. CDR3 in DNA: TGTGCCAGCAGTTTCAGGGGGGCCTACGAGCAGTACTTC. The rearrangement uses TRBV6-5 and TRBJ2-5; possibly TRBD1 for D (7 bases). Judging by the DNA end, TRBJ2-7 fits better; the J call may be wrong. The CDR3 has 13 amino acids. Germline V gives CDR1 MNHEY, CDR2 SVGAGI.

This chain connects TRBV7-9 to TRBJ2-3; no clear D gene. Germline CDR1 SEHNR, CDR2 FQNEAQ (reference sequence). The V gene lost 2 bases and the J gene lost 4 bases, with 16 bases spanning the gap. This CDR3 has 16 amino acids. The CDR3 DNA reads as TGTGCCAGCAGCTTACAGATACCAGTCGGAGCAGATACGCAGTATTTT. Its translation is CASSLQIPVGADTQYF.

CDR3 bases: TGTGCCAGCAGCATAGACACCGGGACAGGGGTCTATGGCTACACCTTC. This encodes CASSIDTGTGVYGYTF. This rearrangement joins TRBV5-6 to TRBJ1-2; 10 nucleotides agree with TRBD1. V lost 4 bases to trimming and J lost 4 bases; unmatched junction nucleotides: 10. Germline-derived CDR1 and CDR2 are SGHDT and YYEEEE. The CDR3 covers 16 residues.

This clone is a singleton in its sample. CDR3 residues: CASSMDREKELFF. The CDR3 region has the DNA TGTGCCAGTAGTATGGACAGGGAGAAGGAGCTGTTTTTT. This rearrangement joins TRBV19 to TRBJ2-2, with 8 bases aligning to TRBD1. V was clipped by 3 bases and J by 10 bases; unmatched bases: 4. This CDR3 is built from 13 residues. CDR1 LNHDA and CDR2 SQIVND come from the germline V gene (reference sequence).

The chain carries TRBV2 and TRBJ1-3; D gene ambiguous. The CDR3 length is 18 residues. Germline-derived CDR1 and CDR2 are SNHLY and FYNNEI. Deletions cut 1 base from V and 0 bases from J, with 16 bases between. The CDR3 loop is CASSEGLRSGNSGNTIYF. As DNA, the CDR3 is TGTGCCAGCAGTGAAGGTCTGCGGTCCGGGAACTCTGGAAACACCATATATTTT.